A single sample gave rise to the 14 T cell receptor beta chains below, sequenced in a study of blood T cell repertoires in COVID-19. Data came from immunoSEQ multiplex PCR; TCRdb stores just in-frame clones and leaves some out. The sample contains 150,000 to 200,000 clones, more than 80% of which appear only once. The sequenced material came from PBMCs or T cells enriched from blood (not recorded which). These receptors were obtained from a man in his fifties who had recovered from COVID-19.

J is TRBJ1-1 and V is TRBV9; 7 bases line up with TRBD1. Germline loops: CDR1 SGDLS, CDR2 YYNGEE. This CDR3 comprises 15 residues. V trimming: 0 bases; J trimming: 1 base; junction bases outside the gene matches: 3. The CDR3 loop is CASSVEDRANTEAFF. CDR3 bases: TGTGCCAGCAGCGTAGAAGACAGGGCGAACACTGAAGCTTTCTTT. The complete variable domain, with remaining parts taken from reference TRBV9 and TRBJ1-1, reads DSGVTQTPKHLITATGQRVTLRCSPRSGDLSVYWYQQSLDQGLQFLIQYYNGEERAKGNILERFSAQQFPDLHSELNLSSLELGDSALYFCASSVEDRANTEAFFGQGTRLTVV.

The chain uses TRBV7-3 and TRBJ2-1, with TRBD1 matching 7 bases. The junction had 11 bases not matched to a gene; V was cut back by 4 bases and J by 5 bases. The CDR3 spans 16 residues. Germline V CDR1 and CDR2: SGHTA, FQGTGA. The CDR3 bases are TGTGCCAGCAGCTCATTGACAGGGATGGAGAACAATGAGCAGTTCTTC. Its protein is CASSSLTGMENNEQFF.

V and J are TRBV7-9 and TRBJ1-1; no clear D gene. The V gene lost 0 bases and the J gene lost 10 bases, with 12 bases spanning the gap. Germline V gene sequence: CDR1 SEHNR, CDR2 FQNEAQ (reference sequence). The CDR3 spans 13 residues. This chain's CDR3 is CASSLAGGEGAFF. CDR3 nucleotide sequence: TGTGCCAGCAGCTTAGCAGGCGGGGAGGGAGCTTTCTTT.

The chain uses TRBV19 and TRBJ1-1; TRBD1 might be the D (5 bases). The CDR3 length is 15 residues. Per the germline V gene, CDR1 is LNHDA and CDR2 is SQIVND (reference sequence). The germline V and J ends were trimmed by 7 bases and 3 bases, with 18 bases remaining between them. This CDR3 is CASMGLGGAHTEAFF. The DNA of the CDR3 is TGTGCCAGTATGGGGCTTGGCGGGGCTCACACTGAAGCTTTCTTT. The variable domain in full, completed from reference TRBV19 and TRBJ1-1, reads DGGITQSPKYLFRKEGQNVTLSCEQNLNHDAMYWYRQDPGQGLRLIYYSQIVNDFQKGDIAEGYSVSREKKESFPLTVTSAQKNPTAFYLCASMGLGGAHTEAFFGQGTRLTVV.

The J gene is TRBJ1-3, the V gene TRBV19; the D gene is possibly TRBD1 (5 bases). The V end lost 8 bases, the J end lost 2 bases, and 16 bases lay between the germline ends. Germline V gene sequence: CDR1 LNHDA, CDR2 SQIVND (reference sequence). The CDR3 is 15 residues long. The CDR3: CASSTPRGAGNTIYF. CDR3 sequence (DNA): TGTGCCAGTTCCACCCCACGGGGGGCTGGAAACACCATATATTTT.

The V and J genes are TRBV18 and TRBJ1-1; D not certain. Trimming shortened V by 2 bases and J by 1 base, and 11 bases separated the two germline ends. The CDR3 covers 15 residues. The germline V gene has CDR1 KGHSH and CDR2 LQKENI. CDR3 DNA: TGTGCCAGCTCACCAACCTCGAACAGGAACACTGAAGCTTTCTTT. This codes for CASSPTSNRNTEAFF.

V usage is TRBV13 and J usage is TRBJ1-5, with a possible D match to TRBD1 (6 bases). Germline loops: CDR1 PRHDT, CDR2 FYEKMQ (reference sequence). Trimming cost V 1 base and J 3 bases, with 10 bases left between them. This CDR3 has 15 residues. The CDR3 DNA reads TGTGCCAGCAGCTTAGCCAGGGGAATCAATCAGCCCCAGCATTTT. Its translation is CASSLARGINQPQHF.

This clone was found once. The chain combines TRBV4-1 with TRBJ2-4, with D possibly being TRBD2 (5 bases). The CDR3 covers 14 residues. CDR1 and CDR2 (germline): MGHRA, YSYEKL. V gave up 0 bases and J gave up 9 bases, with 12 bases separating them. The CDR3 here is CASSQEGSRGIQYF. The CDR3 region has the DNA TGCGCCAGCAGCCAAGAGGGGAGCCGGGGCATTCAGTACTTC.

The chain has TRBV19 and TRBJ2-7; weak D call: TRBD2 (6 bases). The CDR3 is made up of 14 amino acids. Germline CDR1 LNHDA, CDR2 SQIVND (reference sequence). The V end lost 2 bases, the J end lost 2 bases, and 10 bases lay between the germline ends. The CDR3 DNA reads TGTGCCAGTAGTATAATGGCGGGGCCCTACGAGCAGTACTTC. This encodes CASSIMAGPYEQYF.

CDR3 DNA sequence: TGTGCCAGCAGCTCGAACAGACCGACAGGGGGCAAAGAGGGTACGCAGTATTTT. This gives the protein CASSSNRPTGGKEGTQYF. The rearrangement joins TRBV5-6 to TRBJ2-3, with 10 positions matching TRBD1. This CDR3 contains 18 residues. From germline, CDR1 is SGHDT and CDR2 YYEEEE. The V gene end was trimmed by 3 bases and the J gene end by 8 bases; junction bases not matched to a gene: 18.

The CDR3 loop reads CASSLREEQNIQYF. CDR3 sequence (DNA): TGTGCCAGCAGCCTCCGGGAAGAACAAAACATTCAGTACTTC. The chain links TRBV3-1 (or the pseudogene TRBV3-2) to TRBJ2-4, with D maybe TRBD2 (5 bases). Trimming shortened V by 4 bases and J by 5 bases, and 12 bases separated the two germline ends. Germline lookup yields CDR1 LGHDT and CDR2 YNNKEL (reference sequence). The CDR3 is made up of 14 amino acids.

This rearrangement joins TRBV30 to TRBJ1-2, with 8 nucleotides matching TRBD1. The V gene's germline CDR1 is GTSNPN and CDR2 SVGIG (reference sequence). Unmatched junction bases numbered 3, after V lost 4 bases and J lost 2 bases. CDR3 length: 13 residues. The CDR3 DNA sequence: TGTGCCTGGAACAGGGGGTCGAACTATGGCTACACCTTC. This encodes CAWNRGSNYGYTF.

The CDR3 nucleotides read TGCGCCAGCAGCCAGAGTTACGGGACAGGGAGCACAGATACGCAGTATTTT. Amino acid sequence: CASSQSYGTGSTDTQYF. The chain employs TRBV4-1 and TRBJ2-3; 9 bases fit TRBD1. The CDR3 contains 17 residues. Germline V CDR1 and CDR2: MGHRA, YSYEKL. V shed 3 bases and J 0 bases; nucleotides not matched to a gene: 7.

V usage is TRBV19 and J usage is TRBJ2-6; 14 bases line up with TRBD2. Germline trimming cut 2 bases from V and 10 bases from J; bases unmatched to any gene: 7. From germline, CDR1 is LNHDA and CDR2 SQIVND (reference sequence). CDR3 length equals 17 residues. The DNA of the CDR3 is TGTGCCAGTAGTATAATAGGACTAGCGGGGGGCCTTAACGTCCTGACTTTC. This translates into CASSIIGLAGGLNVLTF.